The clone carrying this T cell receptor (beta chain) has a count of ten or more. This sample is part of a study of T cells in Graves' hyperthyroidism and ophthalmopathy. Amplification of TCR beta CDR3 regions used RNA as the template. HTBI primers drove first-round RT-PCR of the TCR CDR3. A single record per CDR3 protein comes from TCRdb applying MiXCR to the multiplex PCR reads. The sample shows 300,000 to 400,000 distinct CDR3 sequences, approximately 15% of them seen only once. Sequenced: blood. The receptor comes from an older woman with Graves' hyperthyroidism.

CDR3 in amino acids: CASSENYGTDGYTF. The CDR3 nucleotides are TGTGCCAGCAGTGAGAACTATGGGACAGACGGCTACACCTTC. The chain links TRBV2 to TRBJ1-2; 7 nucleotides align to TRBD1. The CDR3 runs to 14 residues. V lost 3 bases and J lost 8; bases outside the gene matches: 9. Germline V gives CDR1 SNHLY, CDR2 FYNNEI.